The rows below give T cell receptor beta chains drawn from one sample of a study of blood T cells in healthy people across ages. TCRdb re-called the 5' RACE reads with MiXCR, one entry per CDR3 protein. The sample shows 650,000 to 1,000,000 distinct CDR3 sequences, about 34% of them seen only once. Sequenced sample: blood. These receptors originate from a man aged 18 to 29 in good health. CDR3s include the opening cysteine and the closing phenylalanine or tryptophan. Each record gives: J gene, V gene, D gene, clone size, CDR3 protein, CDR3 DNA. D genes are given only for firm matches. Some rows have no size entry. The others give once, few or many, or a class for an expanded clone.

j_call: TRBJ1-6; v_call: TRBV3-1; d_call: NA; clone_size: NA; cdr3_aa: CASSQGRNSPLHF; cdr3_nt: TGTGCCAGCAGCCAAGGGAGGAATTCACCCCTCCACTTT
j_call: TRBJ2-1; v_call: TRBV5-1; d_call: NA; clone_size: NA; cdr3_aa: CASSLQGYEQFF; cdr3_nt: TGCGCCAGCAGCCTACAGGGCTATGAGCAGTTCTTC
j_call: TRBJ2-1; v_call: TRBV4-3; d_call: NA; clone_size: NA; cdr3_aa: CASSHDLGEQFF; cdr3_nt: TGCGCCAGCAGCCATGACTTGGGTGAGCAGTTCTTC
j_call: TRBJ1-1; v_call: TRBV12-3/TRBV12-4; d_call: NA; clone_size: NA; cdr3_aa: CASSLGDGDTEAFF; cdr3_nt: TGTGCCAGCAGTTTAGGTGATGGGGACACTGAAGCTTTCTTT
j_call: TRBJ2-2; v_call: TRBV27; d_call: NA; clone_size: few; cdr3_aa: CASSPGNLGELFF; cdr3_nt: TGTGCCAGCAGTCCAGGGAACCTCGGGGAGCTGTTTTTT
j_call: TRBJ2-2; v_call: TRBV28; d_call: TRBD2; clone_size: NA; cdr3_aa: CASSLGPGGEDTGELFF; cdr3_nt: TGTGCCAGCAGTTTAGGCCCCGGGGGGGAGGACACCGGGGAGCTGTTTTTT
j_call: TRBJ2-3; v_call: TRBV5-6; d_call: NA; clone_size: NA; cdr3_aa: CVSSLGADTQYF; cdr3_nt: TGTGTCAGCAGCTTGGGCGCAGATACGCAGTATTTT
j_call: TRBJ1-1; v_call: TRBV15; d_call: NA; clone_size: NA; cdr3_aa: CATSSPTGRMNTEAFF; cdr3_nt: TGTGCCACCAGCAGCCCTACGGGACGGATGAACACTGAAGCTTTCTTT
j_call: TRBJ1-1; v_call: TRBV20-1; d_call: NA; clone_size: many; cdr3_aa: CSASVGIGTEAFF; cdr3_nt: TGCAGTGCTAGCGTGGGGATCGGCACTGAAGCTTTCTTT
j_call: TRBJ2-7; v_call: TRBV6-2/TRBV6-3; d_call: NA; clone_size: many; cdr3_aa: CASRTGLYEQYF; cdr3_nt: TGTGCCAGCAGGACAGGCCTCTACGAGCAGTACTTC
j_call: TRBJ2-3; v_call: TRBV29-1; d_call: NA; clone_size: few; cdr3_aa: CSVESLTRTDTQYF; cdr3_nt: TGCAGCGTTGAAAGTCTAACGCGCACAGATACGCAGTATTTT
j_call: TRBJ2-7; v_call: TRBV7-8; d_call: NA; clone_size: NA; cdr3_aa: CASVPYSSSYNEQYF; cdr3_nt: TGTGCCAGCGTCCCCTACTCGAGCTCCTACAATGAGCAGTACTTC
j_call: TRBJ1-2; v_call: TRBV4-3; d_call: TRBD1; clone_size: NA; cdr3_aa: CASSQWTGTDGYTF; cdr3_nt: TGCGCCAGCAGCCAATGGACAGGGACCGATGGCTACACCTTC
j_call: TRBJ1-2; v_call: TRBV7-9; d_call: TRBD1; clone_size: few; cdr3_aa: CASSLGTGVIGYGYTF; cdr3_nt: TGTGCCAGCAGCCTCGGGACAGGGGTAATCGGCTATGGCTACACCTTC
j_call: TRBJ1-1; v_call: TRBV14; d_call: NA; clone_size: NA; cdr3_aa: CASSQAFREDEAFF; cdr3_nt: TGTGCCAGCAGCCAAGCCTTCAGGGAAGATGAAGCTTTCTTT
j_call: TRBJ2-1; v_call: TRBV7-9; d_call: TRBD2; clone_size: NA; cdr3_aa: CASSSQAGGQNNEQFF; cdr3_nt: TGTGCCAGCAGCTCCCAAGCGGGGGGGCAGAACAATGAGCAGTTCTTC
j_call: TRBJ2-3; v_call: TRBV7-9; d_call: TRBD2; clone_size: NA; cdr3_aa: CASSLNSGTSLLARRTDTQYF; cdr3_nt: TGTGCCAGCAGCTTAAATTCTGGGACTAGCCTTTTAGCACGGCGCACAGATACGCAGTATTTT
j_call: TRBJ1-4; v_call: TRBV7-2; d_call: TRBD1; clone_size: few; cdr3_aa: CASSLGDRVNEKLFF; cdr3_nt: TGTGCCAGCAGCTTAGGGGACAGGGTTAATGAAAAACTGTTTTTT
j_call: TRBJ2-3; v_call: TRBV29-1; d_call: NA; clone_size: NA; cdr3_aa: CSVDNAGGTQYF; cdr3_nt: TGCAGCGTGGACAACGCAGGAGGCACGCAGTATTTT
j_call: TRBJ2-7; v_call: TRBV14; d_call: NA; clone_size: NA; cdr3_aa: CASSQESGRIYNEQYF; cdr3_nt: TGTGCCAGCAGCCAAGAATCGGGGCGTATCTACAATGAGCAGTACTTC
j_call: TRBJ2-3; v_call: TRBV12-3/TRBV12-4; d_call: TRBD2; clone_size: NA; cdr3_aa: CASSGLAGRGPTDTQYF; cdr3_nt: TGTGCCAGCAGTGGACTAGCGGGGAGGGGCCCCACAGATACGCAGTATTTT
j_call: TRBJ1-1; v_call: TRBV12-3/TRBV12-4; d_call: NA; clone_size: few; cdr3_aa: CASSLRHRNTEAFF; cdr3_nt: TGTGCCAGCAGTCTCAGACACAGGAACACTGAAGCTTTCTTT
j_call: TRBJ1-2; v_call: TRBV29-1; d_call: NA; clone_size: NA; cdr3_aa: CSVGAGTDTRHPGHTF; cdr3_nt: NA
j_call: TRBJ1-4; v_call: TRBV12-3/TRBV12-4; d_call: NA; clone_size: NA; cdr3_aa: CASSLILEKLFF; cdr3_nt: TGTGCCAGCAGTTTAATTCTTGAAAAACTGTTTTTT
j_call: TRBJ2-7; v_call: TRBV3-1; d_call: NA; clone_size: NA; cdr3_aa: CASSQGVGEQYF; cdr3_nt: TGTGCCAGCAGCCAGGGCGTAGGTGAGCAGTACTTC
j_call: TRBJ2-1; v_call: TRBV6-6; d_call: NA; clone_size: NA; cdr3_aa: CASTTPLNNEQFF; cdr3_nt: TGTGCCAGCACCACCCCATTGAACAATGAGCAGTTCTTC
j_call: TRBJ2-1; v_call: TRBV29-1; d_call: NA; clone_size: many; cdr3_aa: CSVPPGLTSSYNEQFF; cdr3_nt: TGCAGCGTACCCCCGGGGCTAACCAGCTCCTACAATGAGCAGTTCTTC
j_call: TRBJ1-2; v_call: TRBV7-9; d_call: TRBD1; clone_size: few; cdr3_aa: CASRQDRGTSGYTF; cdr3_nt: TGTGCCAGCAGACAGGACAGGGGAACTAGTGGCTACACCTTC
j_call: TRBJ2-7; v_call: TRBV7-2; d_call: TRBD1; clone_size: few; cdr3_aa: CASSPRGPSYEQYF; cdr3_nt: TGTGCCAGCAGCCCCAGGGGGCCGTCCTACGAGCAGTACTTC
j_call: TRBJ1-5; v_call: TRBV5-5; d_call: NA; clone_size: few; cdr3_aa: CASSFNGGQGAYSNQPQHF; cdr3_nt: TGTGCCAGCAGCTTCAATGGGGGACAAGGAGCTTATAGCAATCAGCCCCAGCATTTT
j_call: TRBJ2-3; v_call: TRBV12-5; d_call: TRBD1; clone_size: NA; cdr3_aa: CASGLGTGLGTDTQYF; cdr3_nt: TGTGCTAGTGGTCTGGGGACAGGGCTTGGAACAGATACGCAGTATTTT
j_call: TRBJ2-3; v_call: TRBV20-1; d_call: TRBD1; clone_size: few; cdr3_aa: CSASVGDRGRTDTQYF; cdr3_nt: TGCAGTGCTAGTGTGGGGGACAGGGGGCGCACAGATACGCAGTATTTT
j_call: TRBJ2-1; v_call: TRBV29-1; d_call: NA; clone_size: NA; cdr3_aa: CSVVRVRGGIGRFF; cdr3_nt: TGCAGCGTTGTGAGAGTCAGGGGGGGAATTGGGAGGTTCTTC
j_call: TRBJ2-5; v_call: TRBV20-1; d_call: TRBD2; clone_size: many; cdr3_aa: CSARGGAAGVETQYF; cdr3_nt: TGCAGTGCTAGAGGGGGCGCAGCGGGGGTAGAGACCCAGTACTTC
j_call: TRBJ2-3; v_call: TRBV4-1; d_call: TRBD2; clone_size: NA; cdr3_aa: CASSQGTSGGGSADTQYF; cdr3_nt: TGCGCCAGCAGCCAAGGGACTAGCGGGGGAGGTAGCGCAGATACGCAGTATTTT
j_call: TRBJ2-7; v_call: TRBV7-9; d_call: NA; clone_size: many; cdr3_aa: CASSSGVQYF; cdr3_nt: TGTGCCAGCAGCTCCGGGGTGCAGTACTTC
j_call: TRBJ2-7; v_call: TRBV20-1; d_call: NA; clone_size: few; cdr3_aa: CSANRQAGDEQYF; cdr3_nt: TGCAGTGCTAATCGACAGGCGGGCGATGAGCAGTACTTC
j_call: TRBJ1-2; v_call: TRBV7-2; d_call: TRBD1; clone_size: NA; cdr3_aa: CASSPSPGGIYGYTF; cdr3_nt: TGTGCCAGCAGCCCAAGTCCAGGGGGCATCTATGGCTACACCTTC
j_call: TRBJ1-4; v_call: TRBV20-1; d_call: NA; clone_size: NA; cdr3_aa: CSARDPGTDTNEKLFF; cdr3_nt: TGCAGTGCTAGAGATCCGGGAACAGACACTAATGAAAAACTGTTTTTT
j_call: TRBJ2-3; v_call: TRBV7-9; d_call: TRBD2; clone_size: NA; cdr3_aa: CASSLGLADNTQYF; cdr3_nt: TGTGCCAGCAGCTTGGGACTAGCTGATAATACGCAGTATTTT
j_call: TRBJ2-1; v_call: TRBV10-3; d_call: TRBD2; clone_size: many; cdr3_aa: CAITSGGLNEQFF; cdr3_nt: TGTGCCATAACTAGCGGGGGCCTCAATGAGCAGTTCTTC
j_call: TRBJ2-1; v_call: TRBV7-2; d_call: NA; clone_size: many; cdr3_aa: CASSLASEWNEQFF; cdr3_nt: TGTGCCAGCAGCTTAGCATCAGAGTGGAATGAGCAGTTCTTC
j_call: TRBJ2-7; v_call: TRBV18; d_call: NA; clone_size: NA; cdr3_aa: CASSPLFLGEHSYNEQYF; cdr3_nt: TGTGCCAGCTCACCACTCTTCCTGGGCGAGCACTCCTACAATGAGCAGTACTTC
j_call: TRBJ1-1; v_call: TRBV20-1; d_call: NA; clone_size: NA; cdr3_aa: CSALLTVNTEAFF; cdr3_nt: TGCAGTGCCCTACTGACAGTGAACACTGAAGCTTTCTTT
j_call: TRBJ2-1; v_call: TRBV6-6; d_call: NA; clone_size: few; cdr3_aa: CASSPGYQETQFF; cdr3_nt: TGTGCCAGCAGTCCAGGGTACCAAGAGACCCAGTTCTTC
j_call: TRBJ1-2; v_call: TRBV14; d_call: NA; clone_size: NA; cdr3_aa: CASSQAYYGYTF; cdr3_nt: TGTGCCAGCAGCCAAGCATACTATGGCTACACCTTC
j_call: TRBJ2-2; v_call: TRBV12-3/TRBV12-4; d_call: TRBD2; clone_size: few; cdr3_aa: CASSLAEYTGELFF; cdr3_nt: TGTGCCAGCTCACTAGCGGAGTACACCGGGGAGCTGTTTTTT
j_call: TRBJ2-1; v_call: TRBV4-3; d_call: TRBD1; clone_size: many; cdr3_aa: CASSQELGQSYNEQFF; cdr3_nt: TGCGCCAGCAGCCAAGAATTGGGACAGTCCTACAATGAGCAGTTCTTC
j_call: TRBJ2-5; v_call: TRBV20-1; d_call: NA; clone_size: many; cdr3_aa: CSAGTLPAQETQYF; cdr3_nt: TGCAGTGCAGGAACATTGCCAGCCCAAGAGACCCAGTACTTC
j_call: TRBJ2-3; v_call: TRBV28; d_call: NA; clone_size: NA; cdr3_aa: CASSLTGGNTDTQYF; cdr3_nt: TGTGCCAGCAGTTTGACAGGAGGTAACACAGATACGCAGTATTTT
j_call: TRBJ1-6; v_call: TRBV20-1; d_call: TRBD1; clone_size: few; cdr3_aa: CSAREQGKESPLHF; cdr3_nt: TGCAGTGCTAGAGAACAGGGGAAGGAATCACCCCTCCACTTT
j_call: TRBJ2-7; v_call: TRBV6-2/TRBV6-3; d_call: TRBD1; clone_size: few; cdr3_aa: CASSYSKGADEQYF; cdr3_nt: TGTGCCAGCAGTTACTCGAAGGGGGCGGACGAGCAGTACTTC
j_call: TRBJ1-1; v_call: TRBV10-3; d_call: NA; clone_size: NA; cdr3_aa: CAISQGIRTEAFF; cdr3_nt: TGTGCCATCAGTCAGGGTATACGCACTGAAGCTTTCTTT
j_call: TRBJ2-1; v_call: TRBV27; d_call: TRBD1; clone_size: NA; cdr3_aa: CASSTPTGGGRSYNEQFF; cdr3_nt: TGTGCCAGCAGTACACCGACAGGGGGCGGACGCTCCTACAATGAGCAGTTCTTC
j_call: TRBJ1-5; v_call: TRBV20-1; d_call: TRBD1; clone_size: few; cdr3_aa: CSATQRQGLFLGQPQHF; cdr3_nt: TGCAGTGCTACCCAGCGACAGGGTTTATTCTTGGGTCAGCCCCAGCATTTT